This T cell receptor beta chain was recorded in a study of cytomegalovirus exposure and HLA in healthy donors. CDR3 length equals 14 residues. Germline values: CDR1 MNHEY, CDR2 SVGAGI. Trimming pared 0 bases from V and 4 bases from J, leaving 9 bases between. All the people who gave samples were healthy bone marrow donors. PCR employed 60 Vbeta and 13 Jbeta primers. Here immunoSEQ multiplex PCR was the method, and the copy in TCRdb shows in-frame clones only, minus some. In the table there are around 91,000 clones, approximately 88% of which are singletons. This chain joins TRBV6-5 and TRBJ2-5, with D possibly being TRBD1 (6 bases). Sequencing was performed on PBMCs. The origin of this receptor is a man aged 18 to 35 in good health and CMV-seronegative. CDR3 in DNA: TGTGCCAGCAGTTACTCGGTGACAGGAGAGACCCAGTACTTC. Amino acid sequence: CASSYSVTGETQYF.